Presented here are 18 T cell receptor beta chains from one specimen sequenced in a study of cytomegalovirus exposure and HLA in healthy donors. The PCR was carried out with 60 Vbeta primers and 13 Jbeta primers. Clones were sequenced by immunoSEQ multiplex PCR, and TCRdb holds only the in-frame ones, with some missing. The table includes about 140,000 clones, around 80% detected once. Input material: PBMCs. Receptors were obtained from a middle-aged woman in good health and CMV-seronegative.

The rearrangement uses TRBV5-4 and TRBJ2-2; D is possibly TRBD2 (7 bases). This CDR3 has 15 amino acids. Trimming removed 3 bases from V and 0 bases from J, with 9 bases in between. Germline V gene sequence: CDR1 SGHNT, CDR2 YYREEE (reference sequence). The CDR3 here is CASSWGGPNTGELFF. The CDR3, as DNA: TGTGCCAGCAGCTGGGGGGGGCCGAACACCGGGGAGCTGTTTTTT.

The V and J genes are TRBV7-9 and TRBJ2-5; perhaps TRBD2 as D (5 bases). Germline loops: CDR1 SEHNR, CDR2 FQNEAQ (reference sequence). Trimming removed 8 bases from V and 5 bases from J, with 21 bases in between. The CDR3 is 15 residues long. This CDR3 is CASSSLASSGETQYF. For the CDR3, the DNA is TGTGCCAGCTCCTCCCTTGCGTCTTCGGGGGAGACCCAGTACTTC.

This clone was observed a few times. The CDR3 nucleotides read TGTGCCAGCAGCTTTGCAGGGATAGGTGGCTACACCTTC. This encodes CASSFAGIGGYTF. V usage is TRBV7-2 and J usage is TRBJ1-2; D possibly corresponds to TRBD1 (5 bases). Per germline, CDR1 SGHTA and CDR2 FQGNSA. CDR3 length equals 13 residues. V shed 3 bases and J shed 7 bases, with 12 bases lying between them.

The V and J genes are TRBV28 and TRBJ1-1; D unresolved. Germline values: CDR1 MDHEN, CDR2 SYDVKM. V was pared by 3 bases and J by 0 bases, with 8 bases between. This CDR3 comprises 14 residues. The CDR3 protein is CASSLWQMNTEAFF. The DNA of the CDR3 is TGTGCCAGCAGTTTGTGGCAGATGAACACTGAAGCTTTCTTT.

This chain uses TRBV5-1 with TRBJ2-6; D is ambiguous. Germline CDR1 and CDR2: SGHRS and YFSETQ. The CDR3 is made up of 16 amino acids. The V end lost 4 bases, the J end lost 2 bases, and 13 bases lay between the germline ends. For the CDR3, the DNA is TGCGCCAGCAGCCTTTCGTTAGAGCCTGGGGCCAACGTCCTGACTTTC. It translates to CASSLSLEPGANVLTF.

This chain uses TRBV5-6 with TRBJ1-2; D ambiguous. V lost 5 bases and J 1 base, leaving 9 bases between the germline ends. This CDR3 region has 13 residues. Germline assignment: CDR1 SGHDT and CDR2 YYEEEE. CDR3 residues: CASSSGDNYGYTF. In DNA form, the CDR3 reads TGTGCCAGCAGTTCGGGAGATAACTATGGCTACACCTTC. Full variable domain (remainder filled in from reference TRBV5-6 and TRBJ1-2): DAGVTQSPTHLIKTRGQQVTLRCSPKSGHDTVSWYQQALGQGPQFIFQYYEEEERQRGNFPDRFSGHQFPNYSSELNVNALLLGDSALYLCASSSGDNYGYTFGSGTRLTVV.

This clone was counted between two and nine times. The gene calls are TRBV10-2 and TRBJ2-5; tentatively, D is TRBD2 (6 bases). Germline V gene lookup returns CDR1 WSHSY and CDR2 SAAADI. The ends were cut back, 6 bases at V and 3 bases at J, with 11 bases in the middle. The CDR3 has 13 residues. CDR3: CASRGGGEETQYF. CDR3 DNA: TGCGCCAGCAGGGGGGGAGGAGAAGAGACCCAGTACTTC.

The table lists this clone with a few counts. This rearrangement joins TRBV10-1 to TRBJ2-7, with D perhaps TRBD2 (5 bases). Trimming removed 3 bases at V and 3 bases at J, with 9 bases between. This CDR3 spans 13 amino acids. CDR1 and CDR2 (germline): WNHNN, SYGVQD (reference sequence). The CDR3 DNA reads TGCGCCAGCAGTGAAGGGAGCAACTACGAGCAGTACTTC. Translated: CASSEGSNYEQYF.

This clone appeared a single time. This rearrangement joins TRBV6-6 to TRBJ2-7; 7 positions agree with TRBD2. The junction had 16 bases not matched to a gene; V was cut back by 6 bases and J by 5 bases. Germline CDR1 reads MNHNY; CDR2 reads SVGAGI (reference sequence). The CDR3 runs 16 residues. Written as DNA, the CDR3 is TGTGCCAGCAGCACCTATAAGACTAGCCGAGGTAACGAGCAGTACTTC. Translation gives CASSTYKTSRGNEQYF.

The CDR3 DNA is TGTGCCTGGACTGGGGGGTTCTCCTACAATGAGCAGTTCTTC. Its protein is CAWTGGFSYNEQFF. V gene TRBV30 combines with J gene TRBJ2-1; possible D gene TRBD2, 6 bases. The CDR3 extends over 14 amino acids. Germline CDR1 and CDR2: GTSNPN and SVGIG (reference sequence). Trimming took 4 bases from V and 0 from J, leaving 10 bases between them.

Points on this clone: Other nucleotide sequences from this sample produce the same CDR3. The DNA for the CDR3 is TGTGCCAGCAGTTCGGGGTCCTATGGCTACACCTTC. This encodes CASSSGSYGYTF. The chain carries TRBV28 and TRBJ1-2, with unresolved D. The CDR3 totals 12 residues. Trimming cost V 4 bases and J 4 bases, with 7 bases left between them. The germline V gene encodes CDR1 MDHEN and CDR2 SYDVKM.

The genes are TRBV7-8 and TRBJ2-7; 7 nucleotides agree with TRBD2. The V gene end was trimmed by 4 bases and the J gene end by 6 bases; junction bases not matched to a gene: 12. The germline V gene has CDR1 SGHVS and CDR2 FQNEAQ. The CDR3 covers 15 residues. CDR3 residues: CASSYGGRAEAEQYF. The DNA for the CDR3 is TGTGCCAGCAGCTACGGGGGGAGGGCCGAGGCCGAGCAGTACTTC.

This chain links TRBV19 with TRBJ1-4; TRBD1 agrees at 9 bases. The CDR3 covers 15 residues. CDR1 is LNHDA and CDR2 is SQIVND in the germline V gene (reference sequence). Trimming cost V 6 bases and J 9 bases; bases outside gene matches: 11. This CDR3 reads CASRTGTGPGQKLFF. The CDR3 coding sequence is TGTGCCAGTAGAACCGGGACAGGGCCAGGACAAAAACTGTTTTTT.

The chain has TRBV7-6 and TRBJ2-5; D possibly corresponds to TRBD1 (5 bases). CDR1 is SGHVS, CDR2 FNYEAQ, per germline. V lost 2 bases, J lost 1 base, and 8 bases lay in between. The length of the CDR3 is 14 residues. In nucleotides, the CDR3 is TGTGCCAGCAGCTTAAGACAGCTCCAAGAGACCCAGTACTTC. This gives the protein CASSLRQLQETQYF. The full variable domain, rest sourced from reference TRBV7-6 and TRBJ2-5, is GAGVSQSPRYKVTKRGQDVALRCDPISGHVSLYWYRQALGQGPEFLTYFNYEAQQDKSGLPNDRFSAERPEGSISTLTIQRTEQRDSAMYRCASSLRQLQETQYFGPGTRLLVL.

The V gene is TRBV7-3, the J gene TRBJ2-3; maybe TRBD2 (6 bases). Germline CDR1 and CDR2: SGHTA and FQGTGA. The CDR3 spans 14 residues. V was pared by 5 bases and J by 0 bases, with 9 bases between. The CDR3 DNA follows: TGTGCCAGCAGCCCAGGAGGGAGCACAGATACGCAGTATTTT. It specifies CASSPGGSTDTQYF.

This chain joins TRBV28 and TRBJ2-5; TRBD2 is a possible D gene (5 bases). The germline V and J ends were trimmed by 5 bases and 9 bases, with 10 bases remaining between them. The CDR3 runs to 11 residues. In germline, CDR1 is MDHEN, CDR2 SYDVKM. The CDR3, as DNA: TGTGCCAGCAGTCCACACGGGGCCCAGTACTTC. The encoded protein is CASSPHGAQYF.

The genes are TRBV6-5 and TRBJ1-3; TRBD1 aligns across 8 bases. The CDR3 spans 15 residues. With 5 bases clipped from V and 2 bases from J, the junction kept 5 bases outside the gene matches. Germline-derived CDR1 and CDR2 are MNHEY and SVGAGI. The CDR3 DNA reads as TGTGCCAGCAGTCGACAGGGGAGGGCTGGAAACACCATATATTTT. This sequence encodes CASSRQGRAGNTIYF.

The chain carries TRBV28 and TRBJ2-3; no definite D call. Germline assignment: CDR1 MDHEN and CDR2 SYDVKM. The CDR3 is 14 amino acids. V was pared by 5 bases and J by 1 base, with 10 bases between. The DNA of the CDR3 is TGTGCCAGCAGTACGGTAGTCGGCACAGATACGCAGTATTTT. It encodes CASSTVVGTDTQYF.